This is a list of T cell receptor beta chains from one sample in a study of early T cells in non-severe SARS-CoV-2 infection. TCRdb passed the 5' RACE reads through MiXCR, listing each CDR3 protein once. This repertoire shows fewer than 75,000 distinct CDR3 sequences, 20% to 25% found once; its top ten account for 16%. The sample here was whole blood, taken at baseline. These receptors originate from an adult who was a healthcare worker with PCR-confirmed SARS-CoV-2 infection or an uninfected control (not recorded which). Each CDR3 is given with its conserved first and last residue. Fields, in order: D gene, V gene, clone size, J gene, CDR3 protein, CDR3 DNA. D genes are given only for firm matches. Size is stated for part of the rows, as once, few or many counts, or as a class when the clone is expanded.

>.|TRBV6-1|many|TRBJ2-2
CASLRGPLTGELFF
TGTGCCAGCCTGAGAGGGCCCCTCACCGGGGAGCTGTTTTTT
>TRBD1|TRBV7-3|.|TRBJ2-1
CASSRFGTAYNEQFF
TGTGCCAGCAGCCGCTTTGGGACAGCCTACAATGAGCAGTTCTTC
>.|TRBV19|.|TRBJ2-2
CASSIGGVNTGELFF
TGTGCCAGTAGTATAGGGGGCGTCAACACCGGGGAGCTGTTTTTT
>.|TRBV6-2/TRBV6-3|many|TRBJ2-7
CASSRSDRRSYEQYF
TGTGCCAGCAGCCGCTCCGACAGGAGGTCCTACGAGCAGTACTTC
>TRBD2|TRBV3-1|few|TRBJ2-7
CASSQVTSGGTVMSEQYF
TGTGCCAGCAGCCAAGTGACTAGCGGGGGCACCGTCATGTCCGAGCAGTACTTC
>.|TRBV3-1|few|TRBJ2-5
CASGSEGLRAETQYF
TGTGCCAGCGGATCGGAGGGACTGCGGGCAGAGACCCAGTACTTC
>.|TRBV10-3|.|TRBJ2-7
CAISVSGTTPYEQYF
TGTGCCATCAGTGTTTCCGGGACAACTCCATACGAGCAGTACTTC
>.|TRBV7-9|.|TRBJ2-5
CASSERDVETQYF
TGTGCCAGCAGCGAAAGGGACGTGGAGACCCAGTACTTC
>TRBD2|TRBV5-1|many|TRBJ2-5
CASSSISGETQYF
TGCGCCAGCAGCTCTATTAGCGGGGAGACCCAGTACTTC
>TRBD1|TRBV10-3|.|TRBJ2-1
CAIRGQGVWNEQFF
TGTGCCATCAGGGGACAGGGGGTATGGAATGAGCAGTTCTTC
>.|TRBV2|few|TRBJ2-5
CASSRETQYF
TGTGCCAGCAGCCGGGAGACCCAGTACTTC
>.|TRBV7-2|.|TRBJ2-3
CASSLGARDTQYF
TGTGCCAGCAGCTTAGGGGCAAGGGATACGCAGTATTTT
>TRBD1|TRBV7-2|few|TRBJ2-3
CASNRDRGQDTQYF
TGTGCCAGCAACCGCGACAGGGGGCAAGATACGCAGTATTTT
>.|TRBV7-9|few|TRBJ1-3
CASTLAGPNGNTIYF
TGTGCCAGCACTCTGGCGGGGCCTAACGGAAACACCATATATTTT
>TRBD1|TRBV7-3|few|TRBJ1-6
CASSSTGGASPLHF
TGTGCCAGCAGCTCAACAGGGGGTGCTTCACCCCTCCACTTT
>.|TRBV30|.|TRBJ1-1
CAWGRARTEAFF
TGTGCCTGGGGCCGGGCGAGAACTGAAGCTTTCTTT
>.|TRBV20-1|few|TRBJ1-1
CSATPGLGTEAFF
TGCAGTGCGACCCCGGGACTGGGCACTGAAGCTTTCTTT
>TRBD1|TRBV30|many|TRBJ1-1
CAVHRGTEAFF
TGTGCCGTACACAGGGGGACTGAAGCTTTCTTT
>.|TRBV30|.|TRBJ2-3
CAWSVGSRTDTQYF
TGTGCCTGGAGTGTAGGCTCTCGCACAGATACGCAGTATTTT
>.|TRBV7-9|.|TRBJ1-1
CASSSTGLITTEAFF
TGTGCCAGCAGCTCGACCGGACTAATAACCACTGAAGCTTTCTTT
>.|TRBV24-1|.|TRBJ2-1
CATSDFRDEQFF
TGTGCCACCAGTGATTTCAGGGATGAGCAGTTCTTC
>.|TRBV7-8|.|TRBJ1-5
CASSLGVQPQHF
TGTGCCAGCAGCTTAGGAGTTCAGCCCCAGCATTTT
>.|TRBV27|few|TRBJ2-2
CASSPVITGELFF
TGTGCCAGCAGTCCCGTCATCACCGGGGAGCTGTTTTTT
>TRBD2|TRBV7-6|.|TRBJ2-1
CASSPLAGARGEQFF
TGTGCCAGCAGCCCTCTAGCGGGGGCTAGAGGGGAGCAGTTCTTC
>.|TRBV5-1|.|TRBJ2-7
CASSLNGGAYEQYF
TGCGCCAGCAGCTTGAATGGAGGAGCCTACGAGCAGTACTTC
>.|TRBV3-1|.|TRBJ2-1
CASSQEGIQRFF
TGTGCCAGCAGCCAAGAAGGAATCCAGCGGTTCTTC
>.|TRBV19|many|TRBJ2-1
CASSIVPPGEQFF
TGTGCCAGTAGTATAGTACCCCCGGGTGAGCAGTTCTTC
>TRBD1|TRBV12-3/TRBV12-4|few|TRBJ1-1
CASKGQAHMNTEAFF
TGTGCCAGCAAAGGACAGGCCCACATGAACACTGAAGCTTTCTTT
>.|TRBV30|.|TRBJ2-2
CAWLGTGELFF
TGTGCCTGGCTGGGGACCGGGGAGCTGTTTTTT
>.|TRBV7-9|.|TRBJ1-1
CASSLTTGVNTEAFF
TGTGCCAGCAGCTTAACCACAGGAGTGAACACTGAAGCTTTCTTT
>.|TRBV7-9|few|TRBJ2-5
CASSLHGETQYF
TGTGCCAGCAGCTTACACGGCGAGACCCAGTACTTC
>TRBD1|TRBV5-1|.|TRBJ1-1
CASSEDRVTEAFF
TGCGCCAGCAGCGAGGACAGGGTCACTGAAGCTTTCTTT
>.|TRBV29-1|.|TRBJ2-7
CSVETAARTRYEQYF
TGCAGCGTTGAGACGGCAGCCCGCACCCGCTACGAGCAGTACTTC
>.|TRBV20-1|.|TRBJ1-2
CSAEEQTYGYTF
TGCAGTGCTGAAGAACAAACCTATGGCTACACCTTC
>TRBD1|TRBV12-3/TRBV12-4|.|TRBJ1-1
CASSRDRVEGEAFF
TGTGCCAGCAGTCGTGACAGGGTAGAGGGTGAAGCTTTCTTT
>.|TRBV27|many|TRBJ2-1
CASRPTVSSYNEQFF
TGTGCCAGCAGACCCACAGTTAGCTCCTACAATGAGCAGTTCTTC
>.|TRBV7-9|.|TRBJ2-7
CASSLFEGFYEQYF
TGTGCCAGCAGCCTCTTTGAGGGGTTCTACGAGCAGTACTTC
>.|TRBV12-3/TRBV12-4|few|TRBJ2-2
CASGLRELFF
TGTGCCAGCGGACTTCGGGAGCTGTTTTTT
>.|TRBV6-2/TRBV6-3|few|TRBJ2-7
CASSPIPNEQYF
TGTGCCAGCAGTCCCATCCCCAACGAGCAGTACTTC
>.|TRBV12-3/TRBV12-4|few|TRBJ1-1
CASIPRGTNTEAFF
TGTGCCAGCATCCCTAGGGGGACTAACACTGAAGCTTTCTTT
>.|TRBV11-2|many|TRBJ1-5
CASSQNNQPQHF
TGTGCCAGCAGCCAGAACAATCAGCCCCAGCATTTT
>.|TRBV4-2|.|TRBJ2-2
CASSPPANTGELFF
TGTGCCAGCAGCCCCCCAGCGAACACCGGGGAGCTGTTTTTT
>.|TRBV29-1|.|TRBJ2-7
CSVELDKSYEQYF
TGCAGCGTTGAATTGGACAAATCCTACGAGCAGTACTTC
>.|TRBV10-1|.|TRBJ2-3
CASSESRGWIDTQYF
TGCGCCAGCAGTGAGTCAAGGGGGTGGATAGATACGCAGTATTTT
>.|TRBV4-1|.|TRBJ2-3
CASSQERTGGTDTQYF
TGCGCCAGCAGCCAAGAACGGACGGGAGGCACAGATACGCAGTATTTT
>.|TRBV4-1|.|TRBJ1-3
CASSQEESLGNTIYF
TGCGCCAGCAGCCAAGAAGAGTCGTTAGGAAACACCATATATTTT
>TRBD2|TRBV6-2/TRBV6-3|.|TRBJ2-7
CASRPSGGSYEQYF
TGTGCCAGCAGACCCAGCGGGGGGAGCTACGAGCAGTACTTC